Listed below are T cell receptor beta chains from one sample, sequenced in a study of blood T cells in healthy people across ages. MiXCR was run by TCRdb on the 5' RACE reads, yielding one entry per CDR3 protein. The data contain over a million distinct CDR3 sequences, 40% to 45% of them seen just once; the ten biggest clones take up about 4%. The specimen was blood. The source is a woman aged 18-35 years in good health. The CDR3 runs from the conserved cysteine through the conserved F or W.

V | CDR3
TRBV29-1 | CSVEASVRNEQFF
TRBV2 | CASRDSANYGYTF
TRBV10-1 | CASAPGGHTDTQYF
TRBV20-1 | CSALLPGEYLTDTQYF
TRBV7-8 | CASSLVGTGVNEQYF
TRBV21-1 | CDNSPTDTNYGYTF
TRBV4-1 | CASRRREGLDEQYF
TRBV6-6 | CASVRRTEAFF
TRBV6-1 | CASSEQGASTGELFF
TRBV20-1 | CSAEAQAGDEQYF
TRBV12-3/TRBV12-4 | CASSFGGGSNEQYF
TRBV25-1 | CASARTGYEQYF
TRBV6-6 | CASNRGGLETQYF
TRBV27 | CASSVEAWNTGELFF
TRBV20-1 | CSARDPLAGENTQYF
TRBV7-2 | CASSLLGRGTEAFF
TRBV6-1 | CASGRSVVTEAFF
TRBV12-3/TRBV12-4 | CASSLGTTQRHSPLHF